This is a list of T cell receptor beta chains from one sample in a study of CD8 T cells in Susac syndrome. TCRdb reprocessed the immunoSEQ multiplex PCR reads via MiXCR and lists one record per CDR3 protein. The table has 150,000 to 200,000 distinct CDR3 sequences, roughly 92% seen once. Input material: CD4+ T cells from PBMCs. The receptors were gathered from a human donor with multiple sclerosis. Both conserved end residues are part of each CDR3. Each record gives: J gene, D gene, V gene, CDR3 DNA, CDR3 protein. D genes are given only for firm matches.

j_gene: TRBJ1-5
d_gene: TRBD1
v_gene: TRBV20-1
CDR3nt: TGCAGTGCTAGAAGGGGACAGGGAAGCAATCAGCCCCAGCATTTT
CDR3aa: CSARRGQGSNQPQHF

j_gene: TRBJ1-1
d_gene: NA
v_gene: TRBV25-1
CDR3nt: TGTGCCAGCAGTGAATCGGTCCGGGCGAACTCTGAAGCTTTCTTT
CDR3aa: CASSESVRANSEAFF

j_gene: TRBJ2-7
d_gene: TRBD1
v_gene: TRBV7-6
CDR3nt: TGTGCCAGCAGCTTGCGACAGGGGGCTGTCTCGGATCAGTACTTC
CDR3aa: CASSLRQGAVSDQYF

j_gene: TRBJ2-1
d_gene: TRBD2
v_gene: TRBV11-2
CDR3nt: TGTGCCAGCAGCTCGCCCCGTTCCCCGGGACTAGCGGGAGGGCGTCGGGAAAATGAGCAGTTCTTC
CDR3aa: CASSSPRSPGLAGGRRENEQFF

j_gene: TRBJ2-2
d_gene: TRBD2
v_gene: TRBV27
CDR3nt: TGTGCCAGCGGTTTTCCACTAGCGGGAGGGAGCACCGGGGAGCTGTTTTTT
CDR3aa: CASGFPLAGGSTGELFF

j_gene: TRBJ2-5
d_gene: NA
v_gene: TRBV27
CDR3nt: TGTGCCAGCAGCAAGACCCGACTAGTAGAGACCCAGTACTTC
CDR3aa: CASSKTRLVETQYF

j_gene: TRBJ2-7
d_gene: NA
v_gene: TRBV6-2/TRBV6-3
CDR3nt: TGTGCCAGCAGTTACTCCGGGCAGGGGAACTTCTACGAGCAGTACTTC
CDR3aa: CASSYSGQGNFYEQYF

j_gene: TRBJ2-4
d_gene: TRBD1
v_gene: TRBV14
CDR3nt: TGTGCCAGCAGCCCGGACAGGAGCATTCAGTACTTC
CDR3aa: CASSPDRSIQYF

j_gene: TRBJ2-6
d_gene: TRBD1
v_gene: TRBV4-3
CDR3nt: TGCGCCAGCAGCCAAGCAAGGGGGCTTGGGGCCAACGTCCTGACTTTC
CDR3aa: CASSQARGLGANVLTF

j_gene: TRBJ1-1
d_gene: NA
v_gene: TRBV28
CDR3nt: TGTGCCAGCAGTTTAATAACACCCTTGAACACTGAAGCTTTCTTT
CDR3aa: CASSLITPLNTEAFF

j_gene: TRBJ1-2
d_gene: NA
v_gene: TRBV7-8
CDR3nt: TGTGCCAGCAGCTTAGTCGGGACACCGTTGCCTGCTAACTATGGCTACACCTTC
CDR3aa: CASSLVGTPLPANYGYTF

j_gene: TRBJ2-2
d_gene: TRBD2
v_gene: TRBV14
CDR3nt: TGTGCCAGCAGCCCCCGACTAGGGACTAGTGGGACCGGGGAGCTGTTTTTT
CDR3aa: CASSPRLGTSGTGELFF

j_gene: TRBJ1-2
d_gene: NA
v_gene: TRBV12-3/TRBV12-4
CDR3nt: TGTGCCAGCAGTTTATATCAGGGGCCGAACTATGGCTACACCTTC
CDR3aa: CASSLYQGPNYGYTF

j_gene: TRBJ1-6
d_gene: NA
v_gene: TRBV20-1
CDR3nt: TGCAGTGCTAGACCCTGGTTGGGGGGTGGGTCACCCCTCCACTTT
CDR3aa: CSARPWLGGGSPLHF